Shown below are 19 T cell receptor beta chains from a single sample sequenced in a study of T cell responses to AZD1222 COVID-19 vaccine. Sequenced by immunoSEQ multiplex PCR; TCRdb stores in-frame clones only, minus some. This table holds about 75,000 clones, around nine tenths found once. The specimen comprised peripheral blood, sampled 28 days after the second AZD1222 dose. These receptors originate from an adult who received the AZD1222 COVID-19 vaccine.

The CDR3 sequence is CAISVGKGEKLFF. The CDR3, as DNA: TGTGCCATCAGTGTAGGGAAGGGTGAAAAACTGTTTTTT. The chain couples TRBV10-3 to TRBJ1-4; D is unclear. Germline lookup yields CDR1 ENHRY and CDR2 SYGVKD. Trimming removed 4 bases at V and 7 bases at J, with 10 bases between. The CDR3 sequence is 13 residues long.

The rearrangement links TRBV7-9 to TRBJ2-3; tentatively, D is TRBD2 (5 bases). Germline loops: CDR1 SEHNR, CDR2 FQNEAQ (reference sequence). V lost 6 bases and J 3 bases, leaving 13 bases between the germline ends. This CDR3 has 14 residues. CDR3 sequence reads: CASSSRAATDTQYF. The DNA of the CDR3 is TGTGCCAGCAGTTCGAGGGCCGCGACAGATACGCAGTATTTT.

The rearrangement uses TRBV19 and TRBJ1-5; D call uncertain. The CDR3 totals 16 residues. Looked up from germline, CDR1 is LNHDA and CDR2 is SQIVND (reference sequence). The germline V and J ends were trimmed by 3 bases and 7 bases, with 19 bases remaining between them. CDR3 bases: TGTGCCAGTAGTATCTTGGTGTCAGACGGGGAACAGCCCCAGCATTTT. Amino acid sequence: CASSILVSDGEQPQHF.

This chain links TRBV13 with TRBJ1-1; tentatively, D is TRBD1 (5 bases). The CDR3 length is 16 residues. Per germline, CDR1 PRHDT and CDR2 FYEKMQ (reference sequence). The V end lost 8 bases, the J end lost 1 base, and 20 bases lay between the germline ends. The CDR3 protein is CASGLSARARNTEAFF. CDR3 DNA sequence: TGTGCCAGCGGACTCAGTGCCAGGGCCAGGAACACTGAAGCTTTCTTT.

The genes are TRBV11-2 and TRBJ2-2; D remains unclear. V dropped 0 bases and J dropped 4 bases, with 3 bases sitting between them. The CDR3 loop spans 13 amino acids. Germline CDR1 is SGHAT and CDR2 is FQNNGV. DNA for the CDR3: TGTGCCAGCAGCTTAGAGTTCACCGGGGAGCTGTTTTTT. It translates to CASSLEFTGELFF.

The chain carries TRBV9 and TRBJ1-1; 10 bases line up with TRBD1. The CDR3 is made up of 15 amino acids. With V trimmed by 3 bases and J by 5 bases, 7 bases remained unmatched. Germline assignment: CDR1 SGDLS and CDR2 YYNGEE. The CDR3, as DNA: TGTGCCAGCAGCGCAAGTGACAGGGGGCAGACTGAAGCTTTCTTT. It encodes CASSASDRGQTEAFF.

A note on this clone: Other nucleotide sequences in the sample specify the same CDR3. The rearrangement links TRBV2 to TRBJ1-4, with D hard to call. The CDR3 runs 11 residues. Trimming removed 5 bases from V and 5 bases from J, with 3 bases in between. Germline V CDR1 and CDR2: SNHLY, FYNNEI. The CDR3 loop is CASSINEKLFF. Written as DNA, the CDR3 is TGTGCCAGCAGTATAAATGAAAAACTGTTTTTT.

This clone was found once. The gene calls are TRBV4-3 and TRBJ1-6, with a weak D call TRBD1 (6 bases). The CDR3 loop spans 13 amino acids. Per germline, CDR1 LGHNA and CDR2 YSLEER. Between the trimmed V and J ends, which lost 3 bases and 8 bases, there was a span of 8 bases. The CDR3 sequence is CASSQTGDSPLHF. CDR3 bases: TGCGCCAGCAGCCAGACAGGAGATTCACCCCTCCACTTT.

This clone showed up just once. The chain links TRBV2 to TRBJ2-7; D not resolved. The ends were cut back, 4 bases at V and 5 bases at J, with 3 bases in the middle. CDR1 SNHLY and CDR2 FYNNEI come from the germline V gene. The CDR3 sequence is 10 residues long. CDR3 residues: CASSVHEQYF. The CDR3 nucleotides read TGTGCCAGCAGTGTCCACGAGCAGTACTTC.

V and J are TRBV19 and TRBJ1-5; 7 nucleotides line up with TRBD1. Germline trimming cut 5 bases from V and 2 bases from J; bases unmatched to any gene: 6. The CDR3 spans 15 residues. From germline, CDR1 is LNHDA and CDR2 SQIVND (reference sequence). The DNA of the CDR3 is TGTGCCAGTAGTGCCTCCGGGACAGGCAATCAGCCCCAGCATTTT. Amino acids: CASSASGTGNQPQHF.

The chain joins TRBV5-1 to TRBJ2-5; no reliable D call. This CDR3 has 14 amino acids. Germline V gives CDR1 SGHRS, CDR2 YFSETQ. The V gene lost 2 bases and the J gene lost 1 base, with 9 bases spanning the gap. The DNA of the CDR3 is TGCGCCAGCAGCTTCTCGGGCGGCCAAGAGACCCAGTACTTC. It encodes CASSFSGGQETQYF.

The rearrangement links TRBV19 to TRBJ1-5, with D perhaps matching TRBD1 (5 bases). From germline, CDR1 is LNHDA and CDR2 SQIVND (reference sequence). CDR3 length: 12 amino acids. Trimming took off 7 bases at V and 9 bases at J, with 13 bases between the two ends. CDR3 coding DNA: TGTGCCAGTATGGAGGGGTTTGGGCCCCAGCATTTT. This gives the protein CASMEGFGPQHF.

This clone was observed a few times. J is TRBJ1-5 and V is TRBV9, with a weak D call TRBD1 (6 bases). V lost 0 bases to trimming and J lost 6 bases, with 13 bases between them. Germline V gene sequence: CDR1 SGDLS, CDR2 YYNGEE. The CDR3 sequence is 15 residues long. The CDR3 DNA sequence: TGTGCCAGCAGCGTAGGACAAGGGGGATCTCAGCCCCAGCATTTT. It encodes CASSVGQGGSQPQHF.

The chain recombines TRBV10-3 with TRBJ1-2; D remains unclear. The ends were cut back, 3 bases at V and 2 bases at J, with 10 bases in the middle. This CDR3 is 14 amino acids long. CDR1 is ENHRY and CDR2 is SYGVKD in the germline V gene. The CDR3 DNA follows: TGTGCCATCAGTGAAATGGGAACAAACTATGGCTACACCTTC. Its translation is CAISEMGTNYGYTF.

The chain employs TRBV27 and TRBJ1-2, with 9 bases fitting TRBD1. The V segment lost 4 bases and the J segment 8 bases; nucleotides outside the gene matches: 11. The CDR3 is made up of 15 amino acids. Looked up from germline, CDR1 is MNHEY and CDR2 is SMNVEV (reference sequence). The CDR3 DNA reads TGTGCCAGCAGTTCCGACAGGGGGAGGAATTACGGCTACACCTTC. Translating gives CASSSDRGRNYGYTF.

The chain is built from TRBV3-1 (or the pseudogene TRBV3-2) and TRBJ2-5, with D unclear. The germline V and J ends were trimmed by 8 bases and 6 bases, with 10 bases remaining between them. The CDR3 runs 11 residues. Per germline, CDR1 LGHDT and CDR2 YNNKEL (reference sequence). The DNA of the CDR3 is TGTGCCAGCCTGGGCCTGAAGACCCAGTACTTC. Translated: CASLGLKTQYF.

The V gene is TRBV28, the J gene TRBJ1-4; tentative D call: TRBD1 (6 bases). The germline V gene has CDR1 MDHEN and CDR2 SYDVKM. The V end was cut by 4 bases, the J end by 7 bases, with 16 bases between. The CDR3 consists of 15 residues. The CDR3 is CASSSLQGRSEKLFF. In DNA, the CDR3 is TGTGCCAGCAGTTCCCTACAGGGAAGGAGTGAAAAACTGTTTTTT.

This rearrangement joins TRBV18 to TRBJ2-1, with 7 bases that match TRBD2. The CDR3 runs 14 residues. Germline V gene sequence: CDR1 KGHSH, CDR2 LQKENI. V gave up 1 base and J gave up 7 bases; unmatched junction bases: 4. DNA of the CDR3: TGTGCCAGCTCACCACAGAAACTAGCGAATGAGCAGTTCTTC. This codes for CASSPQKLANEQFF. The whole variable domain, remainder taken from reference TRBV18 and TRBJ2-1, is NAGVMQNPRHLVRRRGQEARLRCSPMKGHSHVYWYRQLPEEGLKFMVYLQKENIIDESGMPKERFSAEFPKEGPSILRIQQVVRGDSAAYFCASSPQKLANEQFFGPGTRLTVL.

This clone was seen only once. The V call is TRBV15, the J call TRBJ2-2, with TRBD1 matching 9 bases. From germline, CDR1 is LNHNV and CDR2 YYDKDF (reference sequence). The CDR3 length is 18 residues. V shed 2 bases, J shed 2 bases, and the junction held 9 bases outside the gene matches. Here the CDR3 reads CATSRPGQGGLNTGELFF. The CDR3 DNA is TGTGCCACCAGCAGACCGGGACAGGGAGGACTAAACACCGGGGAGCTGTTTTTT.